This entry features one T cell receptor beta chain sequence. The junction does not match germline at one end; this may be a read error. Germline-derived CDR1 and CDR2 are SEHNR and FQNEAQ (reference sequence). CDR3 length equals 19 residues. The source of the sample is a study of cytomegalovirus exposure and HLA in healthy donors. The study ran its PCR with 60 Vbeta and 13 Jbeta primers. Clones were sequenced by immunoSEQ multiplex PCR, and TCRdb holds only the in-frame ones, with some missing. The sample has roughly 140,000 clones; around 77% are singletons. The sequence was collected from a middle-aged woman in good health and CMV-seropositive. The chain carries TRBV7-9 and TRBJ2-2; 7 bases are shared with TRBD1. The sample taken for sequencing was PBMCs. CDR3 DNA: TGTTCCAGCAGCCCAGCCGGTGGTCGGACAGGCGCGAACACCGGGGAGCTGTTTTTT. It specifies CSSSPAGGRTGANTGELFF.